This TCR beta chain was sequenced for a study of blood T cell repertoires in COVID-19 (dated by TCRdb to the early 2020s). In terms of the full investigation: Collaborator samples came from the United States, Italy and Spain and covered acute and convalescent phases of COVID-19. The repertoires were released in a freely available public database intended as a resource for research on the immune response to SARS-CoV-2. Nearly every sample came with metadata listing a de-identified subject ID, COVID-19 status, age in years and sex. Where available, HLA class I and class II types were obtained from metadata supplied by the sample provider rather than from assay-based typing. The material from the prospective study consisted of cDNA or gDNA derived from T cells, B-cell-depleted T cells, or PBMCs. Samples came from the ongoing ImmuneRACE study (first 160 participants) plus 1,254 subjects from 6 global collaborators. Subjects who had been exposed to COVID-19, were actively infected with it, or had recovered from it provided the deeply sampled blood TCRbeta repertoires that made up the dataset. Results the study describes overall, beyond this receptor: Clinical and demographic metadata were provided uncurated, with the amount varying by source and participant.

Whole blood was collected in K2EDTA tubes by collaborating institutions according to the institutions' own protocols. Collaborator samples were shipped for TCRbeta analysis as frozen whole blood, isolated PBMCs, or DNA extracted from either sample type. For this clone: This receptor's antigen is unknown. Within one base of it there is no much larger clone, and no base qualities were kept.

CDR1 and CDR2 were assigned from the germline V gene as SQVTM and ANQGSEA. The CDR3 covers 11 residues, taking in both the cysteine and the phenylalanine. Only the CDR3 region is kept as DNA, spanning 33 bases read in frame from base 1. Trimming at the junction amounts to 4 bases on V and 10 bases on J, and the germline ends lie 13 bases apart. TCRbeta CDR3 regions were amplified from genomic DNA by means of the immunoSEQ Assay, a bias-controlled multiplex PCR. Regarding the original processing steps: The number of nucleated cells in each sample was estimated by amplification of reference gene primers within the assay. To quantify the absolute abundance of each unique TCRbeta CDR3 rearrangement, sequence reads were collapsed and filtered. For each sample, productive Simpson clonality was calculated as the square root of Simpson's diversity index over productive rearrangements. TCRdb took over this immuneACCESS table, retaining in-frame rearrangements with V and J assigned. Such tables are incomplete; in checked studies, under half of the missing clones stem from an unresolved V gene, and the remainder is unexplained. The V and J calls and clone size are taken from that table; D and trimming were inferred from the DNA. For this sample the table gives 300,000 or so clones, of which approximately 86% were detected only once. In total, the top ten clones hold over 1% of the sample.

In this chain, TRBV29-1 is recombined with TRBJ1-1; there is no confident call for the D gene. This sequence originates from a man in his 70s with acute or convalescent COVID-19. Sequencing was done on a sample of peripheral blood. The base sequence is TGCAGCGTTGTTGATCCCGCGGGAGCTTTCTTT. Its protein is CSVVDPAGAFF.